These 16 T cell receptor beta chains were all obtained from the same sample, sequenced in a study of CD8 T cells in ankylosing spondylitis. No antigens are known for them. Overall study findings and caveats: A TCR beta motif of fewer than ten highly homologous variants seemed to mark ankylosing spondylitis blood.

MiXCR was run by TCRdb on the 5' RACE reads, yielding one entry per CDR3 protein. Here the sample spans about 800,000 distinct CDR3 sequences, 12% being singletons. Sequencing was carried out using blood, either unsorted or a sorted T cell fraction (not recorded which). These receptors came from a male donor with ankylosing spondylitis.

The chain carries TRBV28 and TRBJ2-5, with D possibly matching TRBD2 (6 bases). V was pared by 3 bases and J by 13 bases, with 27 bases between. Looked up from germline, CDR1 is MDHEN and CDR2 is SYDVKM. The CDR3 is 16 amino acids. CDR3 nucleotide sequence: TGTGCCAGCAGTTTCAGAGTGGGAGGCCCATCAGATCGTAGGTACTTC. Translated: CASSFRVGGPSDRRYF.

This clonotype was observed a few times. The genes are TRBV10-3 and TRBJ2-7, with 7 bases identical to TRBD1. Trimming cost V 10 bases and J 0 bases; bases outside gene matches: 6. Germline V gene data show CDR1 as ENHRY and CDR2 as SYGVKD. The CDR3 is made up of 13 amino acids. The CDR3 reads CATTDRPSYEQYF. DNA of the CDR3: TGTGCCACGACGGACAGGCCCTCCTACGAGCAGTACTTC.

In DNA, the CDR3 is TGTGCCAGCAGCTTCCCACAGGGGGCAGGTGGAGAGACCCAGTACTTC. Protein product: CASSFPQGAGGETQYF. The chain joins TRBV7-2 to TRBJ2-5; 9 bases are a match to TRBD1. The CDR3 covers 16 residues. V trimming: 3 bases; J trimming: 4 bases; junction bases outside the gene matches: 9. Germline CDR1 and CDR2: SGHTA and FQGNSA.

This clonotype was recorded at least ten times. A read error may account for a junction end that differs from germline. J is TRBJ1-2 and V is TRBV20-1; D unresolved. Germline V lookup: CDR1 DFQATT, CDR2 SNEGSKA (reference sequence). The CDR3 extends over 11 amino acids. The CDR3 bases are TGCAGGGCTAGAGCCCGCTATGGCTACACCTTC. Protein product: CRARARYGYTF.

This clonotype appeared a few times. J is TRBJ1-5 and V is TRBV12-3 or TRBV12-4; perhaps TRBD1 as D (5 bases). The CDR3 length is 16 residues. Trimming took off 3 bases at V and 0 bases at J, with 12 bases between the two ends. The CDR3 protein is CASSFGAGYSNQPQHF. CDR3 DNA: TGTGCCAGCAGTTTCGGGGCAGGATATAGCAATCAGCCCCAGCATTTT.

The chain combines TRBV6-2 or TRBV6-3 with TRBJ2-7; D is undetermined. The CDR3 covers 12 residues. V shed 2 bases and J shed 2 bases, with 4 bases lying between them. Germline V gene lookup returns CDR1 MNHEY and CDR2 SVGEGT. CDR3 sequence (DNA): TGTGCCAGCAGTTACGATCCCTACGAGCAGTACTTC. Amino acid sequence: CASSYDPYEQYF.

This chain joins TRBV7-2 and TRBJ2-1; 11 positions agree with TRBD2. V was pared by 5 bases and J by 3 bases, with 3 bases of the junction left unmatched. CDR1 is SGHTA and CDR2 is FQGNSA in the germline V gene. This CDR3 has 15 amino acids. CDR3 in DNA: TGTGCCAGCAGCCGACTAGCGGGATACTACAATGAGCAGTTCTTC. The encoded protein is CASSRLAGYYNEQFF. Complete variable domain (other parts from reference TRBV7-2 and TRBJ2-1): GAGVSQSPSNKVTEKGKDVELRCDPISGHTALYWYRQSLGQGLEFLIYFQGNSAPDKSGLPSDRFSAERTGGSVSTLTIQRTQQEDSAVYLCASSRLAGYYNEQFFGPGTRLTVL.

This clonotype was found many times. This rearrangement joins TRBV29-1 to TRBJ1-1; D ambiguous. The germline V gene encodes CDR1 SQVTM and CDR2 ANQGSEA. The ends were cut back, 5 bases at V and 1 base at J, with 11 bases in the middle. The CDR3 extends over 13 amino acids. The CDR3 DNA is TGCAGCGTTCCCGGGCGCCCGAACACTGAAGCTTTCTTT. This encodes CSVPGRPNTEAFF.

This clonotype was picked up a small number of times. This chain links TRBV7-2 with TRBJ2-1, with 9 bases aligning to TRBD2. V lost 3 bases and J lost 9; bases outside the gene matches: 15. From germline, CDR1 is SGHTA and CDR2 FQGNSA. The CDR3 spans 17 residues. The CDR3 loop is CASSFPSGGRAGVEQFF. CDR3 DNA: TGTGCCAGCAGCTTCCCCAGCGGCGGGAGGGCCGGGGTTGAGCAGTTCTTC. The variable domain in full, with the rest retrieved from reference TRBV7-2 and TRBJ2-1, is GAGVSQSPSNKVTEKGKDVELRCDPISGHTALYWYRQSLGQGLEFLIYFQGNSAPDKSGLPSDRFSAERTGGSVSTLTIQRTQQEDSAVYLCASSFPSGGRAGVEQFFGPGTRLTVL.

The chain couples TRBV12-3 or TRBV12-4 to TRBJ2-7; D is unclear. The V gene lost 6 bases and the J gene lost 5 bases, with 14 bases spanning the gap. CDR3 length: 13 residues. The CDR3, as DNA: TGTGCCAGCAGACCCGCTGGCAAAAACGAGCAGTACTTC. Translation: CASRPAGKNEQYF.

This clonotype was detected a few times. The gene calls are TRBV20-1 and TRBJ2-3; 8 nucleotides match TRBD2. The CDR3 length is 15 residues. The trim removed 4 bases at V and 2 bases at J, leaving 8 bases unmatched. The germline V gene has CDR1 DFQATT and CDR2 SNEGSKA (reference sequence). CDR3 loop: CSATRWTSSTDTQYF. For the CDR3, the DNA is TGCAGTGCTACCCGTTGGACTAGCTCCACAGATACGCAGTATTTT.

This clonotype was detected a few times. For the CDR3, the DNA is TGCAGTGCTAGAGATCGGAGCGGATGGGGCACAGATACGCAGTATTTT. Its protein is CSARDRSGWGTDTQYF. V and J are TRBV20-1 and TRBJ2-3; TRBD2 might be the D (5 bases). The length of the CDR3 is 16 residues. Germline lookup yields CDR1 DFQATT and CDR2 SNEGSKA (reference sequence). V was pared by 0 bases and J by 1 base, with 14 bases between.

This clonotype was seen many times. The chain recombines TRBV6-2 or TRBV6-3 with TRBJ1-1, with D maybe TRBD1 (6 bases). This CDR3 has 12 amino acids. Germline V gene sequence: CDR1 MNHEY, CDR2 SVGEGT. Trimming cost V 2 bases and J 7 bases, with 8 bases left between them. In nucleotides, the CDR3 is TGTGCCAGCAGTTACCGGGACATTGAAGCTTTCTTT. Protein product: CASSYRDIEAFF.

CDR3: CASSRRYYEQYF. CDR3 coding DNA: TGTGCCAGCAGCCGCCGATACTACGAGCAGTACTTC. The genes are TRBV3-1 and TRBJ2-7; D unresolved. The V gene lost 4 bases and the J gene lost 3 bases, with 7 bases spanning the gap. The CDR3 is 12 residues long. Germline CDR1 is LGHDT and CDR2 is YNNKEL (reference sequence).

As to this clonotype: The junction and the germline gene differ at one end; a read error may be behind it. CDR3 in amino acids: CSAGGGRPWCF. In DNA form, the CDR3 reads TGCAGTGCCGGGGGGGGGCGCCCCTGGTGCTTC. The rearrangement uses TRBV20-1 and TRBJ2-1; the match to TRBD2 covers 8 bases. This CDR3 has 11 amino acids. CDR1 and CDR2 (germline): DFQATT, SNEGSKA (reference sequence).

This clonotype was detected many times. The chain recombines TRBV20-1 with TRBJ2-3; possibly TRBD2 for D (5 bases). Germline V gene sequence: CDR1 DFQATT, CDR2 SNEGSKA (reference sequence). V was cut by 7 bases and J by 5 bases, with 10 bases left in between. This CDR3 has 11 amino acids. CDR3 amino acids: CSGAEVDTQYF. The CDR3 DNA is TGCAGTGGAGCGGAGGTAGATACGCAGTATTTT.